This T cell receptor (beta chain) comes out of a study of shared clonotypes between healthy human individuals. Turning to this clone: Its antigen is unidentified.

From CD4+ cells came CD45RA+ naive and CD45RA-negative memory subsets. Overall study results and limits: What naive subsets generally showed was a larger estimated richness than memory subsets showed. There were few donors, and this limited the genetic and exposure-history diversity represented.

The CDR3 is 18 amino acids. Trimming removed 0 bases from V and 3 bases from J, with 21 bases in between. Libraries were prepared by immunoSEQ multiplex PCR; TCRdb keeps only in-frame clonotypes and omits some of them. The table has approximately 980,000 clones, 70% to 85% seen once. Material: memory CD4+ T cells sorted from blood. Specified subset: CD45RA-negative fraction. This TCR was sampled from a young man in good health. The chain uses TRBV23-1 and TRBJ2-7, with TRBD1 as a possible D gene (6 bases). TRBV23-1 carries the ORF label, with uncertain function. The CDR3 DNA sequence: TGCGCCAGCAGTCAATCAAATCGGACTTTGGACAGAAACTACGAGCAGTACTTC. Translated, it gives CASSQSNRTLDRNYEQYF.